This TCR beta chain was sequenced in a study of T cells in Graves' hyperthyroidism and ophthalmopathy. This clonotype has just a few counts. In germline, CDR1 is SEHNR, CDR2 FQNEAQ (reference sequence). The CDR3 is 12 residues long. Trimming took 8 bases from V and 3 from J, leaving 8 bases between them. RNA transcripts provided the source from which TCR beta CDR3 regions were amplified. First-round RT-PCR of the TCR CDR3 relied on the HTBI primer set. From the multiplex PCR reads, TCRdb called clonotypes with MiXCR, one entry per CDR3 protein. The data contain 300,000 to 450,000 distinct CDR3 sequences, approximately 13% of them singletons.

This receptor was obtained from a man aged 30 to 39 with Graves' hyperthyroidism that later progressed to Graves' ophthalmopathy. The specimen sequenced was blood. The chain recombines TRBV7-9 with TRBJ1-5; no firm D call. CDR3 protein: CASAHNNQPQHF. As DNA, the CDR3 is TGTGCCAGCGCGCATAACAATCAGCCCCAGCATTTT.